These T cell receptor beta chains were read from a single sample in a study of cytomegalovirus exposure and HLA in healthy donors. The method was immunoSEQ multiplex PCR; TCRdb's version includes in-frame clones alone and lacks a portion of them. The profile covers under 200,000 clones, with 80% to 90% appearing a single time and around 0.3% taken by the ten largest. Source material: PBMCs. These receptor sequences come from a woman in her 30s in good health and CMV-seronegative. CDR3s include the opening cysteine and the closing phenylalanine or tryptophan. Each record gives: V gene, clone size, J gene, D gene, CDR3 DNA, CDR3 protein. The D gene is left open where the match is weak. Clone size is not always given. Where it is, it says once, few, many or a class for expanded clones.

TRBV9	-	TRBJ1-1	-	TGTGCCAGCAGCGAGGGAGACACTGAAGCTTTCTTT	CASSEGDTEAFF
TRBV9	-	TRBJ2-7	TRBD2	TGTGCCAGCAGCGAAGGACTAGCGGATTCCTACGAGCAGTACTTC	CASSEGLADSYEQYF
TRBV27	-	TRBJ2-1	TRBD2	TGTGCCAGCAGAAGCGGGAGGGCCGGTTACAATGAGCAGTTCTTC	CASRSGRAGYNEQFF
TRBV6-6	-	TRBJ1-2	-	TGTGCCACGAACCCCACAGGGCAAACGTCCAATGGCTACACCTTC	CATNPTGQTSNGYTF
TRBV18	-	TRBJ1-1	-	TGTGCCAGCTCACCACCTCGAGGAGAAGCAGTCCCCGGTGAAGCTTTCTTT	CASSPPRGEAVPGEAFF
TRBV6-1	once	TRBJ2-3	TRBD2	TGTGCCAGCAGTGGGACTAGCGGGAGGGCCCAACCAGATACGCAGTATTTT	CASSGTSGRAQPDTQYF
TRBV5-1	-	TRBJ1-4	TRBD1	TGCGCCAGCAGCCCGTGGACAGGGGGCGCCGCAACTAATGAAAAACTGTTTTTT	CASSPWTGGAATNEKLFF
TRBV2	-	TRBJ1-2	TRBD1	TGTGCCTGTTTAAAAACGGACAGGGTCGACTATGGCTACACCTTC	CACLKTDRVDYGYTF
TRBV6-1	-	TRBJ2-1	-	TGTGCCAGCAGTTCCTACGCCGCGGATGAGCAGTTCTTC	CASSSYAADEQFF
TRBV9	-	TRBJ2-3	-	TGTGCCAGCAGCGTAGCGGGGGGCATGGGTGATACGCAGTATTTT	CASSVAGGMGDTQYF
TRBV5-1	few	TRBJ2-1	TRBD2	TGCGCCAGCAGCTCCTTGCTTAGCGGGTATGAGCAGTTCTTC	CASSSLLSGYEQFF
TRBV28	-	TRBJ1-1	-	TGTGCCAGCAGTTTGGCAGGGACACTGGGGAACACTGAAGCTTTCTTT	CASSLAGTLGNTEAFF
TRBV29-1	-	TRBJ2-1	TRBD2	TGCAGCGCTAGTGGGAGGGCCTACAATGAGCAGTTCTTC	CSASGRAYNEQFF
TRBV6-5	-	TRBJ2-3	TRBD2	TGTGCCAGCACCCCCCGGGGGGGATCGGTGAATACGCAGTATTTT	CASTPRGGSVNTQYF
TRBV2	-	TRBJ1-2	-	TGTGCCAGCAGTGAGAGGACGGTGCAGGGGGGCTACACCTTC	CASSERTVQGGYTF
TRBV18	-	TRBJ1-5	-	TGTGCCAGCTCACCCGCACGACAGCGACGCAATCAGCCCCAGCATTTT	CASSPARQRRNQPQHF
TRBV6-1	-	TRBJ1-1	-	TGTGCCAGCAGTGACCTGACAGGTTACACTGAAGCTTTCTTT	CASSDLTGYTEAFF
TRBV7-9	-	TRBJ1-1	-	TGTTCCAGCAGCTTCCAAACTGAAGCTTTCTTT	CSSSFQTEAFF
TRBV18	once	TRBJ2-5	-	TGTGCCAGCTCACCACCCCTCCGGGAGACCCAGTACTTC	CASSPPLRETQYF
TRBV4-2	-	TRBJ2-1	TRBD2	TGTGCCAGCAGCCAAGAGACTAGCGGGAGAGGGATCCTCTCCTACAATGAGCAGTTCTTC	CASSQETSGRGILSYNEQFF
TRBV7-9	once	TRBJ2-7	TRBD1	TGTGCCAGCAGCCCCCAGGGACAGTCCTACGAGCAGTACTTC	CASSPQGQSYEQYF
TRBV27	once	TRBJ2-7	-	TGTGCCAGCAGTTTCAGGGGTAGTGCCTACGAGCAGTACTTC	CASSFRGSAYEQYF
TRBV6-1	-	TRBJ2-7	TRBD1	TGTGCCAGCGCTCGAAGGGGACAGGGGCCCTACGAGCAGTACTTC	CASARRGQGPYEQYF
TRBV5-4	few	TRBJ2-5	-	TGTGCCAGCAGCTTGACGGGAGCCGATCAAGAGACCCAGTACTTC	CASSLTGADQETQYF
TRBV2	-	TRBJ2-5	-	TGTGCCAGCAGTGGACTCGGCATGGAGACCCAGTACTTC	CASSGLGMETQYF
TRBV6-1	-	TRBJ1-4	TRBD1	TGTGCCAGCAGTGCCCCGCGACAGGGTAGGGAAAAACTGTTTTTT	CASSAPRQGREKLFF
TRBV19	-	TRBJ1-2	-	TGTGCCAGTAGCATCAGCGCCTCTAACTATGGCTACACCTTC	CASSISASNYGYTF
TRBV5-1	-	TRBJ2-5	TRBD2	TGCGCCAGCAGCTTTATAGCGGGAGGGCAAGAGACCCAGTACTTC	CASSFIAGGQETQYF
TRBV20-1	-	TRBJ2-5	-	TGCAGTCAGGGGGGACCGGAGACCCAGTACTTC	CSQGGPETQYF
TRBV7-8	-	TRBJ1-5	-	TGTGCCAGCAGCCCCCTTGTTGAGCCCCAGCATTTT	CASSPLVEPQHF
TRBV30	few	TRBJ1-1	-	TGTGCCTGGAGTAAAGGACTGTTGAACACTGAAGCTTTCTTT	CAWSKGLLNTEAFF
TRBV7-9	-	TRBJ2-7	TRBD2	TGTGCCAGCAGCTTTAAAGCGGGGAGCTCCTACGAGCAGTACTTC	CASSFKAGSSYEQYF
TRBV28	once	TRBJ2-5	TRBD2	TGTGCCAGCAGTTCCCCCCGGGCCGAACTAGCGGGAGGGGAGACCCAGTACTTC	CASSSPRAELAGGETQYF
TRBV7-7	-	TRBJ2-5	-	TGTGCTAGCAGCGAGAATGTTGGCTCTCAAGAGGCCCAGTACTTC	CASSENVGSQEAQYF
TRBV9	few	TRBJ2-5	TRBD2	TGTGCCAGCAGCACCGGGACTAGCGGGAGTACCCCCGAGACCCAGTACTTC	CASSTGTSGSTPETQYF
TRBV19	-	TRBJ1-5	-	TGTGCCAGTAATCGGGACACCGTGTTGGATCAGCCCCAGCATTTT	CASNRDTVLDQPQHF
TRBV5-1	-	TRBJ1-2	TRBD1	TGCGCCAGCAGCTTGGCGGGACAGGGAGACGGCTACACCTTC	CASSLAGQGDGYTF
TRBV12-2	-	TRBJ2-7	-	TGTGCAAGTCGCTTAGGGCGGGACCCCTACGAGCAGTACTTC	CASRLGRDPYEQYF
TRBV4-2	-	TRBJ2-7	-	TGTGCCAGCAGCTTAAGGCAGGGGATCAACGAGCAGTACTTC	CASSLRQGINEQYF
TRBV6-6	-	TRBJ2-2	-	TGTGCCAGCAGTTACAGGGGGACGAGCACCGGGGAGCTGTTTTTT	CASSYRGTSTGELFF
TRBV27	-	TRBJ1-2	TRBD1	TGTGCCAGCAGCGACTCCGGGACAGGGAACTATGGCTACACCTTC	CASSDSGTGNYGYTF
TRBV19	once	TRBJ2-1	-	TGTGCCAGTACCTCTAATCGGGCAGGGGCCTACAATGAGCAGTTCTTC	CASTSNRAGAYNEQFF
TRBV5-1	-	TRBJ1-4	TRBD1	TGCGCCAGCAGCTTGGTAGGGACAGCAACTAATGAAAAACTGTTTTTT	CASSLVGTATNEKLFF
TRBV9	-	TRBJ2-1	TRBD2	TGTGCCAGCAGCGATCCGCCCGGGACTAGCGGGAATTGGGGTTACAATGAGCAGTTCTTC	CASSDPPGTSGNWGYNEQFF
TRBV5-1	-	TRBJ2-7	TRBD2	TGCGCCAGCAGCCCGGGACTAGCCGCCTACGAGCAGTACTTC	CASSPGLAAYEQYF
TRBV5-6	-	TRBJ2-6	-	TGTGCCAGCAGCGCCACTTACGGGGTCTCTGGGGCCAACGTCCTGACTTTC	CASSATYGVSGANVLTF
TRBV6-5	-	TRBJ2-1	-	TGTGCCAGCACCAACAACGGGAACTACAATGAGCAGTTCTTC	CASTNNGNYNEQFF
TRBV7-9	-	TRBJ1-2	-	TGTGCCAGCAGCTTTCCAGGGGACTATGGCTACACCTTC	CASSFPGDYGYTF
TRBV6-5	-	TRBJ1-2	-	TGTGCCAGCAGTTACATTGCCAGCGAGGGTGGCTACACCTTC	CASSYIASEGGYTF
TRBV2	-	TRBJ2-7	-	TGTGCCAGCAGTCTAAACCACTACGAGCAGTACTTC	CASSLNHYEQYF
TRBV28	-	TRBJ2-5	TRBD2	TGTGCCAGCACCCCAGGACTAGCGGGAGTAGAGACCCAGTACTTC	CASTPGLAGVETQYF
TRBV15	few	TRBJ1-5	TRBD1	TGTGCCACCAGCAGAGGCGGGACAGGGTATCAGCCCCAGCATTTT	CATSRGGTGYQPQHF
TRBV5-6	-	TRBJ1-3	-	TGTGCCAGCAGCTTGTACAGAACGAGCTCTGGAAACACCATATATTTT	CASSLYRTSSGNTIYF
TRBV27	-	TRBJ1-1	-	TGTGCCAGCAGCCCTTTTTTTGTGAGCACTGAAGCTTTCTTT	CASSPFFVSTEAFF
TRBV28	-	TRBJ2-7	-	TGTGCCAGCAGCTCTCCTTCTGAGGCGGAATCCTACGAGCAGTACTTC	CASSSPSEAESYEQYF
TRBV14	few	TRBJ2-5	-	TGTGCCAGCAGCCAAGATCCGGGGTGGAACAGGGACCAAGAGACCCAGTACTTC	CASSQDPGWNRDQETQYF
TRBV7-9	-	TRBJ2-2	TRBD2	TGTGCCAGCATCCTTCCAAACGCGGGAGGCGCCGGGGAGCTGTTTTTT	CASILPNAGGAGELFF